There are a few counts of the clone carrying this T cell receptor (beta chain). Its antigen is as yet unknown. Only in-frame clones appear in the TCRdb table, and some are missing; sequencing was by immunoSEQ multiplex PCR. Of 20,000 to 30,000 clones in the sample, approximately 90% were seen once. This sample is drawn from a study of T cells in localized non-small cell lung cancer. Study-level results: Uninvolved adjacent lung showed the highest T cell clonality, exceeding tumor. Adjacent lung tissue had a median roughly 52 of the top 100 clones found in the tumor. Those with higher blood T cell density had longer overall survival. Sequencing was restricted to one tumor region; therefore, heterogeneity remains possible.

Germline CDR1 MNHEY, CDR2 SVGAGI. Trimming cost V 1 base and J 4 bases, with 8 bases left between them. The CDR3 runs to 15 residues. This sequence joins TRBV6-5 and TRBJ2-6; D not certain. Sequencing was performed on peripheral blood mononuclear cells, taken before any cancer treatment. The TCR was taken from a woman aged 40-70 years with stage III lung adenocarcinoma. CDR3 amino acids: CASSYLGRGANVLTF. As DNA, the CDR3 is TGTGCCAGCAGTTACTTAGGGCGAGGGGCCAACGTCCTGACTTTC.